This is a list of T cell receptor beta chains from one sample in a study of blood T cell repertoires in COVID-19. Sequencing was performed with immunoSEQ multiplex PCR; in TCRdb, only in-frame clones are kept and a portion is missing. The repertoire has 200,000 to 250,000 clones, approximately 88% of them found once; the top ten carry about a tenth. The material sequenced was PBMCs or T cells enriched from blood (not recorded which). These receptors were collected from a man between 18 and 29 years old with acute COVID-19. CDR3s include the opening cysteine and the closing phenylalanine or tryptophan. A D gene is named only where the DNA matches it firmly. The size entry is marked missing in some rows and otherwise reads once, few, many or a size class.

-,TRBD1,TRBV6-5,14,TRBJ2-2,CASRTGPNTGELFF,TGTGCTTCCAGGACAGGACCGAACACCGGGGAGCTGTTTTTT
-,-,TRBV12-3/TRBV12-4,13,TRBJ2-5,CASSLLARETQYF,TGTGCCAGCAGTTTACTAGCGCGGGAGACCCAGTACTTC
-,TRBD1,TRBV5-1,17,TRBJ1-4,CASSLRGQGSSNEKLFF,TGCGCCAGCAGCTTGAGGGGACAGGGTTCATCTAATGAAAAACTGTTTTTT
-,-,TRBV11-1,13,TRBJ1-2,CASSPQGSYGYTF,TGTGCCAGCAGCCCCCAGGGTAGTTATGGCTACACCTTC
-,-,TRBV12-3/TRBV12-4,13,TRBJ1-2,CASSLNRAGGYTF,TGTGCCAGCAGCCTGAACAGGGCGGGTGGCTACACCTTC
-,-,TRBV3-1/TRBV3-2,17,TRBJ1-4,CASSQDGGEATNEKLFF,TGTGCCAGCAGCCAAGATGGGGGGGAGGCAACTAATGAAAAACTGTTTTTT
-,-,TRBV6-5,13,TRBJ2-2,CATTTRRTGELFF,TGTGCCACCACCACTAGGCGCACCGGGGAGCTGTTTTTT
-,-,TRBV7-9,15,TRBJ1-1,CASSLAAGARTEAFF,TGTGCCAGCAGCTTAGCGGCAGGGGCGAGGACTGAAGCTTTCTTT
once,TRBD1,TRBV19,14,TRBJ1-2,CASSPDRINYGYTF,TGTGCCAGTAGCCCGGACAGGATAAACTATGGCTACACCTTC
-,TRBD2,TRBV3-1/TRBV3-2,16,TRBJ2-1,CASSQDFSGRRDEQFF,TGTGCCAGCAGCCAAGATTTCAGCGGGAGGAGGGATGAGCAGTTCTTC
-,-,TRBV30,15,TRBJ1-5,CAWSVLSGTDQPQHF,TGTGCCTGGAGCGTTCTATCGGGTACGGATCAGCCCCAGCATTTT
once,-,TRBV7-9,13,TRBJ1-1,CASTLGGNTEAFF,TGTGCCAGCACCCTAGGGGGGAACACTGAAGCTTTCTTT
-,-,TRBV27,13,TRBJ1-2,CASSFTGVYGYTF,TGTGCCAGCAGTTTTACGGGTGTCTATGGCTACACCTTC
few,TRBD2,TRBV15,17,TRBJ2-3,CATSRGSSGRTGDTQYF,TGTGCCACCAGCAGAGGTTCTAGCGGAAGAACTGGGGATACGCAGTATTTT
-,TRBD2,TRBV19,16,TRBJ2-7,CASSIQAGGSSYEQYF,TGTGCCAGTAGTATACAGGCGGGAGGGAGCTCCTACGAGCAGTACTTC
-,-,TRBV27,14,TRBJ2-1,CASSRRGDINEQFF,TGTGCCAGCAGTCGCAGGGGTGATATAAATGAGCAGTTCTTC
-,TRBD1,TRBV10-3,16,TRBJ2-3,CAISDSRTGIADTQYF,TGTGCCATCAGTGATTCCCGGACAGGGATCGCAGATACGCAGTATTTT
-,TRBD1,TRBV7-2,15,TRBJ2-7,CASSQTGTAHYEQYF,TGTGCCAGCAGCCAAACCGGGACAGCCCATTACGAGCAGTACTTC
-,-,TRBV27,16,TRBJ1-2,CASSLTPRGRFYGYTF,TGTGCCAGCAGTTTAACCCCGCGGGGGCGATTCTATGGCTACACCTTC
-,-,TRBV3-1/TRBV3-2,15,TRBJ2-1,CASSQARSSYNEQFF,TGTGCCAGCAGCCAAGCAAGGAGCTCCTACAATGAGCAGTTCTTC
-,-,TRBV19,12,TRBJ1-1,CATTGTNTEAFF,TGTGCCACCACAGGGACCAACACTGAAGCTTTCTTT
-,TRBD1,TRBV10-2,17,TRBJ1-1,CASSAPTGDRGNTEAFF,TGCGCCAGCAGTGCTCCCACCGGGGACAGGGGTAACACTGAAGCTTTCTTT
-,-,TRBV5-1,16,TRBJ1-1,CASSLAEGGPNTEAFF,TGCGCCAGCAGCTTGGCCGAGGGGGGGCCGAACACTGAAGCTTTCTTT
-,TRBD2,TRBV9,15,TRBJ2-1,CASSVRLAGANEQFF,TGTGCCAGCAGCGTTCGTCTAGCGGGAGCTAATGAGCAGTTCTTC
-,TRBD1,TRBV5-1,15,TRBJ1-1,CASSPTRGRGAEAFF,TGCGCCAGCAGCCCTACCAGGGGGCGAGGGGCTGAAGCTTTCTTT
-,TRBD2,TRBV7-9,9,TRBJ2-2,CASSGGLFF,TGTGCCAGCTCGGGGGGACTGTTTTTT
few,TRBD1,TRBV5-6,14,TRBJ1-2,CASSEKTDRDGYTF,TGTGCCAGCAGCGAGAAGACGGACAGGGACGGCTACACCTTC
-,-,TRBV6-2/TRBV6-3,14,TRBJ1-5,CASSYSQDYQPQHF,TGTGCCAGCAGTTACTCTCAGGATTATCAGCCCCAGCATTTT
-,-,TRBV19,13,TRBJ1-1,CASSIASRTEAFF,TGTGCCAGTAGTATAGCGTCCCGTACTGAAGCTTTCTTT
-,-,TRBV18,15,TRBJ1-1,CASSPQGNLNTEAFF,TGTGCCAGCTCGCCCCAGGGGAACTTGAACACTGAAGCTTTCTTT